A selection of T cell receptor beta chains follows, all from one sample in a study of cytomegalovirus exposure and HLA in healthy donors. The table came from immunoSEQ multiplex PCR; TCRdb's copy has only in-frame clones and leaves some out. The top ten hold approximately 20% of the sample, which has about 87,000 clones, around 70% seen once. Sequenced sample: PBMCs. These TCRs come from a man younger than 40 in good health and CMV-seropositive. Both conserved end residues are part of each CDR3. D genes are given only for firm matches. Only part of the rows carry a size: once, few, many, or a class if the clone is expanded.

clone_size j_call v_call d_call cdr3_nt cdr3_aa
few TRBJ2-7 TRBV19 TRBD1 TGTGCCAGTACCTCGGGACAGGGCGACGAGCAGTACTTC CASTSGQGDEQYF
- TRBJ1-5 TRBV6-5 - TGTGCCAGCAGTTACTCGTATCGAGGTACCCAGCATTTT CASSYSYRGTQHF
- TRBJ2-3 TRBV28 TRBD2 TGTGCCAGCAGTGGACTAGCGGGAGGTACAGATACGCAGTATTTT CASSGLAGGTDTQYF
- TRBJ2-5 TRBV5-1 TRBD2 TGCGCCAGCAGCAGTACTAGCGGGGCAAACCAAGAGACCCAGTACTTC CASSSTSGANQETQYF
- TRBJ1-1 TRBV18 TRBD1 TGTGCCAGCTCCCCCCAGGGGGCAGGGAACACTGAAGCTTTCTTT CASSPQGAGNTEAFF
- TRBJ2-1 TRBV30 - TGTGCCTGGAGTGGCGGGACGTCCTACAATGAGCAGTTCTTC CAWSGGTSYNEQFF
- TRBJ1-2 TRBV6-5 - TGTGCCAGCAGCCCCTTGGGGGGTACTAACTATGGCTACACCTTC CASSPLGGTNYGYTF
once TRBJ1-2 TRBV4-1 TRBD1 TGCGCCAGCAGCCAAGGGACAGGGGATTGGTACTATGGCTACACCTTC CASSQGTGDWYYGYTF
few TRBJ2-1 TRBV7-2 - TGTGCCAGCAGCTTAGATTCGAGCTCCTACAATGAGCAGTTCTTC CASSLDSSSYNEQFF
- TRBJ2-7 TRBV6-5 TRBD1 TGTGCCACAGGACAGGGGGCAACGTACGAGCAGTACTTC CATGQGATYEQYF
- TRBJ1-2 TRBV6-5 - TGTGCCAGCACCCGCGGGGGGAATCGAAACTATGGCTACACCTTC CASTRGGNRNYGYTF
- TRBJ2-6 TRBV5-1 - TGCGCCAGCAGCTTGATGGGGGGCTCTGGGGCCAACGTCCTGACTTTC CASSLMGGSGANVLTF
- TRBJ2-1 TRBV5-6 - TGTGCCAGCAGCTTATTCGAAGGGGCGGCCTACAATGAGCAGTTCTTC CASSLFEGAAYNEQFF
- TRBJ2-6 TRBV4-2 - TGTGCCAGCAGCCAAGGAGGTCCTTTGGCCAACGTCCTGACTTTC CASSQGGPLANVLTF
- TRBJ2-1 TRBV5-1 TRBD2 TGCGCCAGCAGCTCTAGCGGGGGTGGGAATGAGCAGTTCTTC CASSSSGGGNEQFF
- TRBJ1-5 TRBV25-1 - TGTGCCAGCAGTACCACAGGGAGCAATCAGCCCCAGCATTTT CASSTTGSNQPQHF
- TRBJ1-2 TRBV11-2 - TGTGCCAGCAGCTTAGATGAACGGGGGGGAAAAGTCTATGGCTACACCTTC CASSLDERGGKVYGYTF
- TRBJ1-1 TRBV7-3 - TGTGCCAGCAGCCCGCAGGGGAACACTGAAGCTTTCTTT CASSPQGNTEAFF
- TRBJ2-5 TRBV9 TRBD2 TGTGCCAGCAGCGACCTCCTAGCGGGGGGGCAAGAGACCCAGTACTTC CASSDLLAGGQETQYF
few TRBJ1-5 TRBV6-1 - TGTGCCAGCAGTGAACCGGAGGGAAGCGGCAATCAGCCCCAGCATTTT CASSEPEGSGNQPQHF
- TRBJ1-4 TRBV9 - TGTGCCAGCAGCGCCTTGGACGGAGGTAATGAAAAACTGTTTTTT CASSALDGGNEKLFF
- TRBJ2-5 TRBV28 TRBD2 TGTGCCAGCACACCGCCGCTAGGGACTAGCGGGAGGAACCAAGAGACCCAGTACTTC CASTPPLGTSGRNQETQYF
- TRBJ1-1 TRBV5-1 - TGCGCCAGCAGCTCCGACAGACTATTGGACAGTCGGGGCACTGAAGCTTTCTTT CASSSDRLLDSRGTEAFF
- TRBJ1-2 TRBV13 - TGTGCCAGCAGCTTACAAGCCCTAGGCTATGGCTACACCTTC CASSLQALGYGYTF
- TRBJ1-6 TRBV5-1 - TGCGCCAGCAGCCCTGACACCTTGAGCTCACCCCTCCACTTT CASSPDTLSSPLHF
- TRBJ1-1 TRBV10-3 - TGTGCCATCAGTGAGTCGAATGGTGGCGGGTACACTGAAGCTTTCTTT CAISESNGGGYTEAFF
- TRBJ2-2 TRBV6-4 TRBD1 TGTGCCAGCAGTGAAGAGACAGGGGGAACCGGGGAGCTGTTTTTT CASSEETGGTGELFF
- TRBJ1-5 TRBV9 - TGTGCCAGCAGCGTAGCGGACAGCTATCAGCCCCAGCATTTT CASSVADSYQPQHF
- TRBJ2-2 TRBV19 TRBD2 TGTGCCAGTAGTAAGCGGGAGATCACCGGGGAGCTGTTTTTT CASSKREITGELFF